Below, 12 T cell receptor beta chains from the same sample are listed, as sequenced in a study of blood T cell repertoires in COVID-19. The data were produced by immunoSEQ multiplex PCR, yet TCRdb's version contains in-frame clones alone and is incomplete. The table includes about 110,000 clones, more than 65% detected once. The specimen was peripheral blood. Receptor source: a woman over 75 with acute or convalescent COVID-19.

V and J are TRBV19 and TRBJ1-1; possibly TRBD1 for D (5 bases). This CDR3 has 13 residues. Germline V gene sequence: CDR1 LNHDA, CDR2 SQIVND (reference sequence). Trimming cost V 5 bases and J 5 bases, with 12 bases left between them. DNA for the CDR3: TGTGCCAGTAGTGCCGGGCGGGGGACTGAAGCTTTCTTT. This gives the protein CASSAGRGTEAFF. Based on the CDR3 plus reference TRBV19 and TRBJ1-1, the full variable domain is DGGITQSPKYLFRKEGQNVTLSCEQNLNHDAMYWYRQDPGQGLRLIYYSQIVNDFQKGDIAEGYSVSREKKESFPLTVTSAQKNPTAFYLCASSAGRGTEAFFGQGTRLTVV.

This sequence joins TRBV7-2 and TRBJ1-5, with D possibly being TRBD1 (6 bases). The V and J ends lost 1 base and 1 base respectively, with 11 bases between them. The CDR3 has 16 residues. The germline CDR1 and CDR2 sequences are SGHTA and FQGNSA. The CDR3 spells CASSLGGRGSNQPQHF. The CDR3 nucleotides are TGTGCCAGCAGCTTAGGAGGCAGGGGAAGCAATCAGCCCCAGCATTTT.

The rearrangement uses TRBV6-4 and TRBJ1-5; D unclear. CDR1 MRHNA and CDR2 SNTAGT come from the germline V gene. This CDR3 has 15 amino acids. V lost 11 bases to trimming and J lost 0 bases, with 17 bases between them. The DNA for the CDR3 is TGTGCCTACGTTGGAGGAAACGATAGCAATCAGCCCCAGCATTTT. Translation gives CAYVGGNDSNQPQHF.

V and J are TRBV5-1 and TRBJ1-4; maybe TRBD1 (6 bases). Germline loops: CDR1 SGHRS, CDR2 YFSETQ. V was cut by 0 bases and J by 5 bases, with 11 bases left in between. The CDR3 runs to 15 residues. CDR3 amino acids: CASSLALGQNEKLFF. The CDR3 DNA is TGCGCCAGCAGCTTGGCCTTAGGACAGAATGAAAAACTGTTTTTT.

This sequence joins TRBV18 and TRBJ2-5; TRBD2 aligns across 10 bases. V gave up 3 bases and J gave up 5 bases; unmatched junction bases: 12. From germline, CDR1 is KGHSH and CDR2 LQKENI. The CDR3 contains 17 residues. The CDR3 region has the DNA TGTGCCAGCTCACCTTTACAGATTAGCGGGGGGCTGGAGACCCAGTACTTC. Its translation: CASSPLQISGGLETQYF.

The chain has TRBV3-1 (or the pseudogene TRBV3-2) and TRBJ2-5; D is unclear. Trimming took off 0 bases at V and 2 bases at J, with 10 bases between the two ends. Germline V gene data show CDR1 as LGHDT and CDR2 as YNNKEL (reference sequence). The CDR3 spans 15 residues. This CDR3 reads CASSQDTRLQETQYF. The CDR3 nucleotides read TGTGCCAGCAGCCAAGACACGCGATTACAAGAGACCCAGTACTTC.

The chain employs TRBV3-1 (or the pseudogene TRBV3-2) and TRBJ1-2; TRBD1 agrees at 9 bases. Germline CDR1 reads LGHDT; CDR2 reads YNNKEL (reference sequence). Unmatched junction bases numbered 10, after V lost 0 bases and J lost 8 bases. There are 16 residues in the CDR3. The DNA of the CDR3 is TGTGCCAGCAGCCAAGAAAAACAGGGGGCTATGGAAGGCTACACCTTC. Translation gives CASSQEKQGAMEGYTF.

The V and J genes are TRBV14 and TRBJ1-2; the D gene is possibly TRBD1 (5 bases). The CDR3 runs 12 residues. The V end lost 6 bases, the J end lost 5 bases, and 10 bases lay between the germline ends. The germline V gene encodes CDR1 SGHDN and CDR2 FVKESK. CDR3 protein: CASSQQAYGYTF. The CDR3 DNA reads as TGTGCCAGCAGTCAACAGGCGTATGGCTACACCTTC.

This chain connects TRBV5-5 to TRBJ1-5; no reliable D call. CDR1 and CDR2 (germline): SGHKS, YYEKEE (reference sequence). V lost 6 bases, J lost 0 bases, and 13 bases lay in between. The CDR3 is made up of 15 amino acids. CDR3 bases: TGTGCCAGCAAGCGGGGTGGGGATAGCAATCAGCCCCAGCATTTT. Translating gives CASKRGGDSNQPQHF. The full variable domain, completed using reference TRBV5-5 and TRBJ1-5, is DAGVTQSPTHLIKTRGQQVTLRCSPISGHKSVSWYQQVLGQGPQFIFQYYEKEERGRGNFPDRFSARQFPNYSSELNVNALLLGDSALYLCASKRGGDSNQPQHFGDGTRLSIL.

This clone was counted between two and nine times. The chain combines TRBV4-2 with TRBJ1-4; TRBD1 is a possible D gene (6 bases). The CDR3 loop spans 15 amino acids. The ends were cut back, 5 bases at V and 7 bases at J, with 17 bases in the middle. Germline CDR1 and CDR2: LGHNA and YNFKEQ. Written as DNA, the CDR3 is TGTGCCAGCAGCGAGGGGGAGCAAAGATTTGAAAAACTGTTTTTT. This encodes CASSEGEQRFEKLFF.

In its sample, this clone was seen a few times. This sample also contains other DNA sequences that code for the same CDR3. The V gene is TRBV7-6, the J gene TRBJ1-1, with 8 bases matching TRBD1. Trimming cost V 5 bases and J 1 base; bases outside gene matches: 6. Germline-derived CDR1 and CDR2 are SGHVS and FNYEAQ. The CDR3 covers 15 residues. CDR3 residues: CASSLQGAGNTEAFF. DNA for the CDR3: TGTGCCAGCAGCCTTCAGGGGGCCGGGAACACTGAAGCTTTCTTT.

DNA for the CDR3: TGTGCCAGCTCACTCGGACAGGGGGAGGGCACAGATACGCAGTATTTT. The encoded protein is CASSLGQGEGTDTQYF. The chain joins TRBV18 to TRBJ2-3, with 10 nucleotides matching TRBD1. V was pared by 4 bases and J by 1 base, with 5 bases of the junction left unmatched. CDR3 length: 16 residues. Germline loops: CDR1 KGHSH, CDR2 LQKENI.